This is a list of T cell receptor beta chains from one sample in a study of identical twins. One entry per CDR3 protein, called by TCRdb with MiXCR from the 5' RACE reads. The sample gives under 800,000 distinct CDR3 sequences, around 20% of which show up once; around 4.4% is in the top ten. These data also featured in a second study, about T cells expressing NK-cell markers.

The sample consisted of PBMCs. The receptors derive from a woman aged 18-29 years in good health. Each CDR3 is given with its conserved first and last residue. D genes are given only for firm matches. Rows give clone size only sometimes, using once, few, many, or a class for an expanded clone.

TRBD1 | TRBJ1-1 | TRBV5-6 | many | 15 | TGTGCCAGCAGCTCCCGGGACAGGGGAGTTTCTGAAGCTTTCTTT | CASSSRDRGVSEAFF
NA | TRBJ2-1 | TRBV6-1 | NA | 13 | TGTGCCAGCACTGGACAGACAAACAATGAGCAGTTCTTC | CASTGQTNNEQFF
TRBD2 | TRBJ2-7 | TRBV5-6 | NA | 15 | TGTGCCAGCAGCCCGGGGGGGGGTGGGAACTACGAGCAGTACTTC | CASSPGGGGNYEQYF
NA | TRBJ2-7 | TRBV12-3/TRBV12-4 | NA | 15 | TGTGCCAGCAGTTTTTTTGAGCGGTCCTCCTACGAGCAGTACTTC | CASSFFERSSYEQYF
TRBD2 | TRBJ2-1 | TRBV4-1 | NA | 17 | TGCGCCAGCAGCCAAACACCCATGAGCGGGACCTACAATGAGCAGTTCTTC | CASSQTPMSGTYNEQFF
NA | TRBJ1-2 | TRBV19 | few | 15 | TGTGCCAGTAGTATGGACAGTACGGGTAACTATGGCTACACCTTC | CASSMDSTGNYGYTF
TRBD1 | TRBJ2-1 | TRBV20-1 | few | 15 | TGCAGTGCTAGAGATCCGGGACAGAGAGGGGATGAGCAGTTCTTC | CSARDPGQRGDEQFF
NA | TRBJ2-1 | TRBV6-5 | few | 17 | TGTGCCAGCAGTTACTCGATGGGCGGAAGCTCCTACAATGAGCAGTTCTTC | CASSYSMGGSSYNEQFF
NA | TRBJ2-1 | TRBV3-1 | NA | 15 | TGTGCCAGCAATGTCCCGTCCCACCCCTACAATGAGCAGTTCTTC | CASNVPSHPYNEQFF
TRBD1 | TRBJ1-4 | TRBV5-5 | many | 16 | TGTGCCAGCAGCACGGGACAGTCGGGGTCTAATGAAAAACTGTTTTTT | CASSTGQSGSNEKLFF